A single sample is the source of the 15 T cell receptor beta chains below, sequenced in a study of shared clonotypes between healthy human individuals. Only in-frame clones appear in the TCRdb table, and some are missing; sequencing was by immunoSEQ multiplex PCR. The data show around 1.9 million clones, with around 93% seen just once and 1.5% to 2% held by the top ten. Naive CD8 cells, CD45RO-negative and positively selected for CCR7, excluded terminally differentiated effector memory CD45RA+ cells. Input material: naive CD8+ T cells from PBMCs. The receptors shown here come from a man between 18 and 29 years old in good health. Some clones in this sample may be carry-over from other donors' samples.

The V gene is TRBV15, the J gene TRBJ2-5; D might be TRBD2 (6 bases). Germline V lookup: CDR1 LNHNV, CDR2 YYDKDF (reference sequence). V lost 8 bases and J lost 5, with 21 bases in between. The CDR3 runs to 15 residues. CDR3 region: CATAVGGNLWETQYF. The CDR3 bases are TGTGCCACCGCGGTTGGCGGGAATTTATGGGAGACCCAGTACTTC.

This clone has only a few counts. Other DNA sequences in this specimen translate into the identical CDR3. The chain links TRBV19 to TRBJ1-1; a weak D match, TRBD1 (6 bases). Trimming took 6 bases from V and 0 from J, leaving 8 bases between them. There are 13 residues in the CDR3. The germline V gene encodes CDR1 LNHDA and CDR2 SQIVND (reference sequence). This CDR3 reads CASSQGLNTEAFF. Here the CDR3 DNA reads TGTGCCAGTAGCCAGGGGCTGAACACTGAAGCTTTCTTT.

The CDR3 spells CASSLGGRVETQYF. The CDR3 DNA follows: TGTGCCAGCAGCTTGGGGGGGCGCGTGGAGACCCAGTACTTC. The chain combines TRBV7-3 with TRBJ2-5; possibly TRBD2 for D (7 bases). The CDR3 is made up of 14 amino acids. CDR1 SGHTA and CDR2 FQGTGA come from the germline V gene. Trimming removed 3 bases from V and 5 bases from J, with 13 bases in between.

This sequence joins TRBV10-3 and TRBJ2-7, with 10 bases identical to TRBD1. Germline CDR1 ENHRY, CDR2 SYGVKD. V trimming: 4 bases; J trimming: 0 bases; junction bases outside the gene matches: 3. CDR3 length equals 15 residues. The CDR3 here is CAISGWTGGSYEQYF. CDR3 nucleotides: TGTGCCATCAGTGGATGGACAGGGGGCTCCTACGAGCAGTACTTC.

CDR3 region: CASSQDFRNQPQHF. The CDR3 DNA reads TGCGCCAGCAGCCAAGATTTCCGCAATCAGCCCCAGCATTTT. The rearrangement uses TRBV4-3 and TRBJ1-5; D uncertain. The CDR3 runs to 14 residues. CDR1 LGHNA and CDR2 YSLEER come from the germline V gene. V shed 0 bases and J shed 2 bases, with 5 bases lying between them.

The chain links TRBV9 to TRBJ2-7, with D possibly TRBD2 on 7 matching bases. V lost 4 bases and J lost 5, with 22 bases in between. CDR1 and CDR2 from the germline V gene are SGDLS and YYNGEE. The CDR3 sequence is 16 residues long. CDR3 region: CASSPTGGGRGHEQYF. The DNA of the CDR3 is TGTGCCAGCAGCCCAACGGGGGGAGGCAGGGGCCACGAGCAGTACTTC.

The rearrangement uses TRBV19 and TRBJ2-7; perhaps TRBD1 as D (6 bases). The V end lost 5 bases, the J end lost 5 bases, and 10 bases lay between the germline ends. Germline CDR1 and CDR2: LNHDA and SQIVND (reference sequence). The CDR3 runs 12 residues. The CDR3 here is CASSASGDEQYF. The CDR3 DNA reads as TGTGCCAGTAGTGCCTCAGGGGACGAGCAGTACTTC.

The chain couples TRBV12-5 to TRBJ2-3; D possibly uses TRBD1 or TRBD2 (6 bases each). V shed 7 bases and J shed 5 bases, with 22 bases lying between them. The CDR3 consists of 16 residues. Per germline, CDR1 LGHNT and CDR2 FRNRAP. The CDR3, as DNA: TGTGCTAGTGCTACTGGGTGGGGGGCTGATGGAGATACGCAGTATTTT. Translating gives CASATGWGADGDTQYF. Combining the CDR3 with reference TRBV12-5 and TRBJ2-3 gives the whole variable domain DARVTQTPRHKVTEMGQEVTMRCQPILGHNTVFWYRQTMMQGLELLAYFRNRAPLDDSGMPKDRFSAEMPDATLATLKIQPSEPRDSAVYFCASATGWGADGDTQYFGPGTRLTVL.

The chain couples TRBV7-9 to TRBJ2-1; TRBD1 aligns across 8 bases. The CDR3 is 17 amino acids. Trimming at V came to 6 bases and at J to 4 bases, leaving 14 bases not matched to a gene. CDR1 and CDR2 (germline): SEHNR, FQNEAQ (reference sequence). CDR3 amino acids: CASSSPLGQGVYNEQFF. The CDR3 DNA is TGTGCCAGCAGTTCCCCTCTCGGACAGGGAGTATACAATGAGCAGTTCTTC.

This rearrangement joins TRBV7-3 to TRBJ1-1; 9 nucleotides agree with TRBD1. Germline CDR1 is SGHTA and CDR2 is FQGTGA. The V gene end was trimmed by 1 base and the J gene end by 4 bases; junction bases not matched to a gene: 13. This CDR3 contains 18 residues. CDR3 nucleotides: TGTGCCAGCAGCTTAATAAGAGGACAGGGGCTGGCGGGCACTGAAGCTTTCTTT. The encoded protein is CASSLIRGQGLAGTEAFF. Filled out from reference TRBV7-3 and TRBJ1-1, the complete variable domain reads GAGVSQTPSNKVTEKGKYVELRCDPISGHTALYWYRQSLGQGPEFLIYFQGTGAADDSGLPNDRFFAVRPEGSVSTLKIQRTERGDSAVYLCASSLIRGQGLAGTEAFFGQGTRLTVV.

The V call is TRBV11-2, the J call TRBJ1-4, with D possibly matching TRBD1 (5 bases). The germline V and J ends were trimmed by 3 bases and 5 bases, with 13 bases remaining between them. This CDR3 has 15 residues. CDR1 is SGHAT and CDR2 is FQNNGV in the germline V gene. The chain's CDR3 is CASSLTTGRNEKLFF. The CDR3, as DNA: TGTGCCAGCAGCTTGACCACAGGAAGAAATGAAAAACTGTTTTTT.

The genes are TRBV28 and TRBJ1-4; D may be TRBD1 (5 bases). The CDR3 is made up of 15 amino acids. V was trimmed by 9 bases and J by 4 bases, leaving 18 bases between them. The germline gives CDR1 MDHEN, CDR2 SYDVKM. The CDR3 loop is CASQITGRLNEKLFF. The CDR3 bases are TGTGCCAGTCAAATCACGGGACGGCTTAATGAAAAACTGTTTTTT.

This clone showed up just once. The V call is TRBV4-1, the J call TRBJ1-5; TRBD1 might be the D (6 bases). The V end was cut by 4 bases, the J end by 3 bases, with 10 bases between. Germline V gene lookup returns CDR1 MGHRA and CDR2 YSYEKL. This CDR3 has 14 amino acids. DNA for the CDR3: TGCGCCAGCAGCCCTACAGGGATCAATCAGCCCCAGCATTTT. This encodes CASSPTGINQPQHF.

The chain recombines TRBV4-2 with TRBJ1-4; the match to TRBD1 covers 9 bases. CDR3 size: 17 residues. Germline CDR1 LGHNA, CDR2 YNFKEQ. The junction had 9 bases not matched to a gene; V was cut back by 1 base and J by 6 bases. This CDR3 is CASSQVSSGDRDEKLFF. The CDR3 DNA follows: TGTGCCAGCAGCCAAGTTAGTTCCGGGGACAGGGATGAAAAACTGTTTTTT.

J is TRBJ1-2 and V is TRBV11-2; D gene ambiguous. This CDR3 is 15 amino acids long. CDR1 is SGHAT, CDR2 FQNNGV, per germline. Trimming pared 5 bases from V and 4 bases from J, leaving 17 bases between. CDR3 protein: CASSPREGPFYGYTF. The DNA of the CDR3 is TGTGCCAGCAGCCCAAGGGAGGGTCCCTTCTATGGCTACACCTTC.